This T cell receptor (beta chain) was obtained from a study of blood T cell repertoires in COVID-19. Study summary: Donors in the United States, Italy and Spain gave samples during acute or convalescent COVID-19. PBMCs, B-cell-depleted T cells, or T cells provided the cDNA or gDNA that made up the material.

Per the original methods: Amplification of reference gene primers was used by the study to estimate nucleated cell counts. The repertoire was sequenced with immunoSEQ multiplex PCR; TCRdb's copy has only in-frame clones and lacks some. D and trimming were read from the DNA, whereas the V and J calls and clone size are those reported in that table. The sample shows about 68,000 clones, around 85% of them seen only once. Germline loops: CDR1 SNHLY, CDR2 FYNNEI. CDR3 length equals 13 residues. The V gene lost 6 bases and the J gene lost 6 bases, with 14 bases spanning the gap. The sample consisted of peripheral blood. This TCR came from a woman between 50 and 59 years old with acute or convalescent COVID-19. The V and J genes are TRBV2 and TRBJ1-2; D not resolved. This chain's CDR3 is CASSQAIIDGYTF. CDR3 coding DNA: TGTGCCAGCAGCCAGGCCATTATTGATGGCTACACCTTC.